This entry lists 28 T cell receptor beta chains sequenced from one sample in a study of blood T cell repertoires in COVID-19. Produced via immunoSEQ multiplex PCR; TCRdb's table is partial and in-frame only. The sample records roughly 100,000 clones, 70% to 90% being singletons. Material: peripheral blood. The receptor source for this set is a woman in her 30s with acute or convalescent COVID-19.

The CDR3 region has the DNA TGTGCCAGCAGCAGGGGCCAAAGGGCGGGGGACTCCTACAATGAGCAGTTCTTC. It codes for CASSRGQRAGDSYNEQFF. This rearrangement joins TRBV21-1 to TRBJ2-1; TRBD2, the table's D call, lacks a check against the DNA. TRBV21-1 has pseudogene status. The CDR3 totals 18 residues.

This clone was seen only a few times. This chain uses TRBV28 with TRBJ1-6; TRBD1 matches 11 bases. CDR3 length equals 16 residues. Germline V CDR1 and CDR2: MDHEN, SYDVKM. V lost 3 bases to trimming and J lost 7 bases; unmatched junction nucleotides: 5. This CDR3 reads CASSFGQGARNSPLHF. CDR3 in DNA: TGTGCCAGCAGTTTTGGACAGGGGGCACGGAATTCACCCCTCCACTTT. Together with reference TRBV28 and TRBJ1-6, the CDR3 gives the full variable domain: DVKVTQSSRYLVKRTGEKVFLECVQDMDHENMFWYRQDPGLGLRLIYFSYDVKMKEKGDIPEGYSVSREKKERFSLILESASTNQTSMYLCASSFGQGARNSPLHFGNGTRLTVT.

This clone was detected only once. The CDR3 DNA sequence: TGTGCCAGCAGCTCAGGGTACTCTGAGCAGTTCTTC. This gives the protein CASSSGYSEQFF. The chain combines TRBV5-6 with TRBJ2-1; possible D gene TRBD1, 5 bases. V lost 3 bases and J lost 9, with 10 bases in between. The germline V gene encodes CDR1 SGHDT and CDR2 YYEEEE. This CDR3 is 12 amino acids long.

The chain combines TRBV30 with TRBJ2-7; D is undetermined. This CDR3 contains 11 residues. Trimming shortened V by 5 bases and J by 2 bases, and 7 bases separated the two germline ends. Germline V lookup: CDR1 GTSNPN, CDR2 SVGIG (reference sequence). Here the CDR3 DNA reads TGTGCCTGGGGCGGAGCCTACGAGCAGTACTTC. It encodes CAWGGAYEQYF.

The sample holds one count of this clone. This sequence joins TRBV5-1 and TRBJ2-1; TRBD2 might be the D (6 bases). The germline V gene encodes CDR1 SGHRS and CDR2 YFSETQ. V lost 2 bases to trimming and J lost 5 bases, with 17 bases between them. This CDR3 is 16 amino acids long. CDR3 amino acids: CASSFTGTLIDNEQFF. The DNA for the CDR3 is TGCGCCAGCAGCTTTACCGGGACTCTCATAGACAATGAGCAGTTCTTC. Drawing the rest from reference TRBV5-1 and TRBJ2-1, the complete variable domain is KAGVTQTPRYLIKTRGQQVTLSCSPISGHRSVSWYQQTPGQGLQFLFEYFSETQRNKGNFPGRFSGRQFSNSRSEMNVSTLELGDSALYLCASSFTGTLIDNEQFFGPGTRLTVL.

J is TRBJ2-3 and V is TRBV6-4; 8 nucleotides align to TRBD1. Germline lookup yields CDR1 MRHNA and CDR2 SNTAGT. CDR3 length: 13 amino acids. The J segment lost 2 bases and the V segment lost 9 bases, leaving 4 bases of the junction unmatched. This CDR3 is CASSQGDTDTQYF. Written as DNA, the CDR3 is TGTGCCAGTTCACAGGGGGACACAGATACGCAGTATTTT.

This clone turned up a few times. V is TRBV29-1 and J is TRBJ1-2, with 7 positions matching TRBD1. Germline-derived CDR1 and CDR2 are SQVTM and ANQGSEA. The junction had 7 bases not matched to a gene; V was cut back by 6 bases and J by 3 bases. The CDR3 contains 13 residues. CDR3 coding DNA: TGCAGCGTCCTACAGGGGACGTACTATGGCTACACCTTC. Protein product: CSVLQGTYYGYTF.

The J gene is TRBJ2-3, the V gene TRBV7-3; the D gene is possibly TRBD2 (6 bases). CDR1 is SGHTA, CDR2 FQGTGA, per germline. The CDR3 runs to 13 residues. Trimming removed 5 bases at V and 8 bases at J, with 14 bases between. CDR3 sequence: CASSATPGSTQYF. CDR3 sequence (DNA): TGTGCCAGCAGCGCGACTCCCGGGAGTACGCAGTATTTT.

The chain combines TRBV29-1 with TRBJ2-4, with D tentatively TRBD2 (7 bases). Germline lookup yields CDR1 SQVTM and CDR2 ANQGSEA. The CDR3 length is 16 residues. V lost 0 bases, J lost 6 bases, and 18 bases lay in between. The CDR3 region has the DNA TGCAGCGTTGAAGATCTCCCCGCGGGGGCCCGAAACATTCAGTACTTC. It translates to CSVEDLPAGARNIQYF.

V usage is TRBV5-6 and J usage is TRBJ2-1; 8 bases map to TRBD2. Per the germline V gene, CDR1 is SGHDT and CDR2 is YYEEEE. This CDR3 comprises 15 residues. V lost 2 bases and J lost 4; bases outside the gene matches: 5. The CDR3 here is CASSFFSGVYNEQFF. The CDR3 nucleotides read TGTGCCAGCAGCTTCTTTAGCGGGGTATACAATGAGCAGTTCTTC. Filled out from reference TRBV5-6 and TRBJ2-1, the complete variable domain reads DAGVTQSPTHLIKTRGQQVTLRCSPKSGHDTVSWYQQALGQGPQFIFQYYEEEERQRGNFPDRFSGHQFPNYSSELNVNALLLGDSALYLCASSFFSGVYNEQFFGPGTRLTVL.

V gene TRBV7-6 combines with J gene TRBJ2-3; 12 nucleotides match TRBD2. The CDR3 is 15 amino acids. J lost 4 bases, V lost 5 bases, and 4 bases had no gene match. Germline V gives CDR1 SGHVS, CDR2 FNYEAQ. CDR3 sequence (DNA): TGTGCCAGCAGCCTACGACTAGCGGGGGCAGATACGCAGTATTTT. It encodes CASSLRLAGADTQYF.

The V call is TRBV19, the J call TRBJ1-1, with 8 nucleotides matching TRBD1. The CDR3 spans 14 residues. CDR1 and CDR2 from the germline V gene are LNHDA and SQIVND (reference sequence). The V and J ends lost 6 bases and 4 bases, in that order; junction bases with no gene match: 7. The CDR3 reads CASRLRDRTTEAFF. CDR3 DNA: TGTGCCAGTAGGCTCCGGGACAGGACCACTGAAGCTTTCTTT.

This rearrangement joins TRBV30 to TRBJ2-7; 8 bases agree with TRBD1. Looked up from germline, CDR1 is GTSNPN and CDR2 is SVGIG (reference sequence). V shed 3 bases, J shed 2 bases, and the junction held 6 bases outside the gene matches. This CDR3 has 14 residues. The CDR3: CAWRRGQATYEQYF. The CDR3 region has the DNA TGTGCCTGGAGACGGGGACAGGCGACCTACGAGCAGTACTTC.

This clone occurred a few times. The chain has TRBV3-1 (or the pseudogene TRBV3-2) and TRBJ1-5; the D gene is possibly TRBD1 (6 bases). The CDR3 covers 15 residues. Trimming shortened V by 1 base and J by 2 bases, and 9 bases separated the two germline ends. The V gene's germline CDR1 is LGHDT and CDR2 YNNKEL (reference sequence). The CDR3 spells CASSQGDTRNQPQHF. CDR3 DNA: TGTGCCAGCAGCCAAGGGGACACCCGCAATCAGCCCCAGCATTTT.

The V and J genes are TRBV18 and TRBJ1-2, with D maybe TRBD1 (6 bases). CDR3 length equals 15 residues. Looked up from germline, CDR1 is KGHSH and CDR2 is LQKENI. The V end was cut by 2 bases, the J end by 1 base, with 11 bases between. In nucleotides, the CDR3 is TGTGCCAGCTCACCATCAGGGGTGGGTAACTATGGCTACACCTTC. Its translation is CASSPSGVGNYGYTF.

This clone was seen once. The chain has TRBV7-9 and TRBJ2-7; 9 positions match TRBD1. Germline V lookup: CDR1 SEHNR, CDR2 FQNEAQ (reference sequence). The CDR3 consists of 17 residues. Unmatched junction bases numbered 8, after V lost 2 bases and J lost 0 bases. Here the CDR3 DNA reads TGTGCCAGCAGCTTAAGGGTACAGGGGGCGAACTCCTACGAGCAGTACTTC. Protein product: CASSLRVQGANSYEQYF.

This clone came up once. V is TRBV28 and J is TRBJ1-2; D gene ambiguous. Looked up from germline, CDR1 is MDHEN and CDR2 is SYDVKM. V lost 7 bases to trimming and J lost 7 bases, with 13 bases between them. This CDR3 is built from 12 residues. CDR3 nucleotides: TGTGCCAGCACGAGGGTTGGAGGTGGCTACACCTTC. Translated: CASTRVGGGYTF.

The chain employs TRBV6-4 and TRBJ1-6; D might be TRBD1 (5 bases). The ends were cut back, 4 bases at V and 8 bases at J, with 12 bases in the middle. Germline V gene data show CDR1 as MRHNA and CDR2 as SNTAGT. The CDR3 totals 14 residues. The CDR3 loop reads CASSAGLSDSPLHF. As DNA, the CDR3 is TGTGCCAGCAGTGCAGGGTTGTCGGATTCACCCCTCCACTTT.

This clone appeared a single time. V and J are TRBV6-5 and TRBJ2-3; D call uncertain. V lost 6 bases to trimming and J lost 6 bases, with 10 bases between them. This CDR3 spans 12 amino acids. CDR1 is MNHEY and CDR2 is SVGAGI in the germline V gene. In DNA form, the CDR3 reads TGTGCCAGCAGATCTAGAGACGATACGCAGTATTTT. This translates into CASRSRDDTQYF.

DNA for the CDR3: TGTGCCATTGGGGCTGAAGGTGTGTTGGAATGGGGCTACACCTTC. It yields the protein CAIGAEGVLEWGYTF. The chain joins TRBV10-3 to TRBJ1-2; a weak D match, TRBD1 (5 bases). Trimming left V 9 bases short and J 8 bases short, with 25 bases between. The germline V gene encodes CDR1 ENHRY and CDR2 SYGVKD. The CDR3 loop spans 15 amino acids.

Details on this clone: Other DNA sequences in the sample encode the same CDR3. The chain joins TRBV2 to TRBJ1-6; no firm D call. The germline V gene has CDR1 SNHLY and CDR2 FYNNEI. V was trimmed by 0 bases and J by 7 bases, leaving 7 bases between them. This CDR3 region has 14 residues. CDR3 sequence: CASSEARQNSPLHF. The CDR3 nucleotides are TGTGCCAGCAGTGAAGCGCGGCAAAATTCACCCCTCCACTTT.

The chain joins TRBV6-5 to TRBJ2-3; 8 positions match TRBD1. Germline V lookup: CDR1 MNHEY, CDR2 SVGAGI. V trimming: 7 bases; J trimming: 1 base; junction bases outside the gene matches: 7. The CDR3 is 15 amino acids. CDR3 sequence reads: CASKVAGGGTDTQYF. CDR3 nucleotide sequence: TGTGCCAGCAAGGTTGCAGGGGGCGGCACAGATACGCAGTATTTT.

The rearrangement uses TRBV15 and TRBJ1-2; maybe TRBD1 (6 bases). Germline V gene sequence: CDR1 LNHNV, CDR2 YYDKDF (reference sequence). V shed 0 bases and J shed 1 base, with 6 bases lying between them. The CDR3 is 14 residues long. CDR3 residues: CATSRDRGNYGYTF. The CDR3 DNA reads as TGTGCCACCAGCAGAGACAGGGGTAACTATGGCTACACCTTC.

The V gene is TRBV27, the J gene TRBJ2-1, with D maybe TRBD1 (7 bases). V was cut by 6 bases and J by 2 bases, with 14 bases left in between. This CDR3 region has 15 residues. The germline V gene encodes CDR1 MNHEY and CDR2 SMNVEV (reference sequence). DNA of the CDR3: TGTGCCAGCAGCCTAGGGGGCGGGACCTACAATGAGCAGTTCTTC. Translating it yields CASSLGGGTYNEQFF.

This chain uses TRBV28 with TRBJ2-7, with D perhaps matching TRBD1 (5 bases). From germline, CDR1 is MDHEN and CDR2 SYDVKM. Trimming removed 5 bases from V and 4 bases from J, with 18 bases in between. This CDR3 has 15 residues. In nucleotides, the CDR3 is TGTGCCAGCAGTCCCGCCACCTGGGGCCCTTACGAGCAGTACTTC. Encoded protein: CASSPATWGPYEQYF.

The chain links TRBV27 to TRBJ1-2; D possibly corresponds to TRBD1 (5 bases). V shed 2 bases and J shed 7 bases, with 11 bases lying between them. This CDR3 comprises 13 residues. Germline CDR1 MNHEY, CDR2 SMNVEV (reference sequence). CDR3 loop: CASSLGQGSGYTF. The DNA for the CDR3 is TGTGCCAGCAGTTTAGGGCAGGGAAGTGGCTACACCTTC.

The chain carries TRBV5-1 and TRBJ2-7; 8 bases line up with TRBD1. The CDR3 extends over 14 amino acids. V lost 4 bases to trimming and J lost 3 bases; unmatched junction nucleotides: 6. Germline assignment: CDR1 SGHRS and CDR2 YFSETQ. The CDR3 here is CASSTNGQGYEQYF. CDR3 in DNA: TGCGCCAGCAGCACAAACGGACAGGGCTACGAGCAGTACTTC.

This chain connects TRBV28 to TRBJ2-7; 9 positions agree with TRBD1. The CDR3 covers 15 residues. Germline V CDR1 and CDR2: MDHEN, SYDVKM. The J segment lost 2 bases and the V segment lost 5 bases, leaving 7 bases of the junction unmatched. CDR3 DNA: TGTGCCAGCAGTGAACTATGGGACAGGGCCTACGAGCAGTACTTC. This translates into CASSELWDRAYEQYF.